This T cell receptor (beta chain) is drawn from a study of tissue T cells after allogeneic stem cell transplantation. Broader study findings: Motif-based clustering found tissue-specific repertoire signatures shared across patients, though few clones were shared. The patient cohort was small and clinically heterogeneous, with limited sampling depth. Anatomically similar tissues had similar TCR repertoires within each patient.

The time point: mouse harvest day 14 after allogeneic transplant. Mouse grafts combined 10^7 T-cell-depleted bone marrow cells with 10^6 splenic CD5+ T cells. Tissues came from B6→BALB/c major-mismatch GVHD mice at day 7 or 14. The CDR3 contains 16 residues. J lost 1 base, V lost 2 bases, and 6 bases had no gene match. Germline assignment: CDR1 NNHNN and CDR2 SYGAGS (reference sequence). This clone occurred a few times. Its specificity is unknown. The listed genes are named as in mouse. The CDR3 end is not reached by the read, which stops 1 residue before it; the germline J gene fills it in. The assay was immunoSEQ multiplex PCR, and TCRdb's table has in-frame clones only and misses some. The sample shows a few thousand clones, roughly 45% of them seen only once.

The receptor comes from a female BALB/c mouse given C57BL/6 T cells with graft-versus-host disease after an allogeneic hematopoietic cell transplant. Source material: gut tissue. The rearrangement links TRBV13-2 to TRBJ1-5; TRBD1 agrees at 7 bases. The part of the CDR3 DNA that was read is TGTGCCAGCGGTGACCGGCAGGGGGAGAACAACCAGGCTCCGCTT. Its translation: CASGDRQGENNQAPL. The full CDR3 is CASGDRQGENNQAPLF.